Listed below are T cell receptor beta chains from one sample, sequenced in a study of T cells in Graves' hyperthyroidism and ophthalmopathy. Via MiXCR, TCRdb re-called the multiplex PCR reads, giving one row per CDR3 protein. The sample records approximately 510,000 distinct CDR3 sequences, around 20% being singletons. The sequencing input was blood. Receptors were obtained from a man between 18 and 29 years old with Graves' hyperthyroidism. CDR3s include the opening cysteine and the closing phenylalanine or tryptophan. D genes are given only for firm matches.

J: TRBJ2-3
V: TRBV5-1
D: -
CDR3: CASSLFPGTSTDTQYF

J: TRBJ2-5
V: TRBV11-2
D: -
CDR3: CASSPLSRGKTQYF

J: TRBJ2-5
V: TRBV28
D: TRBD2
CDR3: CASSTSGGVETQYF

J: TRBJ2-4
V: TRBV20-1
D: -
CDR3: CSARGGGTVLNIQYF

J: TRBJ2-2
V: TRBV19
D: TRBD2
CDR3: CASGTTAGGLGTGELFF

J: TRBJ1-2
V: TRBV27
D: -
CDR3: CASSPQGTHGYTF

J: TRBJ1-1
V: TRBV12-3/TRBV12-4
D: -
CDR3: CASSPLTILEAFF

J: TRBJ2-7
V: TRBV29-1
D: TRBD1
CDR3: CSVETGTGTQYF

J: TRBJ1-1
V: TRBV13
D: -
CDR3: CASSSTLQFEAFF

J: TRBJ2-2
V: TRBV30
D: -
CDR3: CAWSGHNTGELFF

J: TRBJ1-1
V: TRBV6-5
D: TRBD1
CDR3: CASSYSGQGRGEAFF

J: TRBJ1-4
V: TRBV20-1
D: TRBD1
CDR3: CSVRTGAREKLFF

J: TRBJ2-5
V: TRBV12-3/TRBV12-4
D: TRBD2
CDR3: CASSLGSVAGGETQYF

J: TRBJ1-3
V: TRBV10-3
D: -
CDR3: CAIRLTGSGNTIYF

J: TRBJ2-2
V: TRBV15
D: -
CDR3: CATSRVRKPNTGELFF

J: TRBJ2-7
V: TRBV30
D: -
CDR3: CAWRSGLEQYF

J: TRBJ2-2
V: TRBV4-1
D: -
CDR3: CASSQEPSHTGELFF

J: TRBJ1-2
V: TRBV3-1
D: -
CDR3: CASSQGPPSGYTF

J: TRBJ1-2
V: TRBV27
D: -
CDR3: CASSFRRGSYGYTF

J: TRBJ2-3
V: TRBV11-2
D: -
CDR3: CASSLVQDTQYF

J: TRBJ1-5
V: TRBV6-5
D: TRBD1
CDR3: CASSYGTGDQPQHF

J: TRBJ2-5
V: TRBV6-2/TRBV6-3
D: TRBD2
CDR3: CASNSRLAGGPYQETQYF

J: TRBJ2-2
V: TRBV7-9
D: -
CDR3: CASSLADRSGELFF

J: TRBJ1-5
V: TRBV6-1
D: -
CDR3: CASNRGPNQPQHF

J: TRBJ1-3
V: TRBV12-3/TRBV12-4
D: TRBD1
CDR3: CASRIQGTSGNTIYF

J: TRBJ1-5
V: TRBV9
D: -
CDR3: CASSVEGVNQPQHF

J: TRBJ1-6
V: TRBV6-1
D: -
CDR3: CASSEAPGRASYNSPLHF

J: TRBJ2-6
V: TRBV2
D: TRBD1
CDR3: CASKGQGGAGANVLTF

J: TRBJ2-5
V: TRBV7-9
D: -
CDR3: CASSTRQEETQYF

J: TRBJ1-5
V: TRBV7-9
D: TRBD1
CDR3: CASSLGTGWHQPQHF

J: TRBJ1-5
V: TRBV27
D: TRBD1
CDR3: CASSLGQGAFNQPQHF

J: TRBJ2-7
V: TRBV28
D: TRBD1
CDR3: CAGSHGTGVSYEQYF

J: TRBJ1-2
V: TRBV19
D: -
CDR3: CASTPRGRNYGYTF

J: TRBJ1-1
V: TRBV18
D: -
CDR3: CASSAQPTVSSEAFF

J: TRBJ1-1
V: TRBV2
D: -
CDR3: CASSDSTDMNTEAFF

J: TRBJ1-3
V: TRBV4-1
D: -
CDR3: CASSQDRVASGNTIYF

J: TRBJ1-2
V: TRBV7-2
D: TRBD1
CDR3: CASSLTPPGGTGYTF

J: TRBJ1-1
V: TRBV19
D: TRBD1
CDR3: CASSKRTGWDEAFF

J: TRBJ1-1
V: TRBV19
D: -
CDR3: CASSIRKKNTEAFF

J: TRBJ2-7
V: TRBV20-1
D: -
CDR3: CSAREFYEQYF

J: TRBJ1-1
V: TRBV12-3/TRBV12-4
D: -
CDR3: CASTPSLGGTEAFF

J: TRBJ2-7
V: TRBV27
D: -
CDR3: CASSFSGANEQYF

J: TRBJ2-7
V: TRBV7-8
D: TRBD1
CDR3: CASTQSGTGTYEQYF

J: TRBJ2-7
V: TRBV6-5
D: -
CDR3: CASSSTMAQGQYF

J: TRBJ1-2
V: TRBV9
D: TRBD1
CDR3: CASSVAGTDYGYTF

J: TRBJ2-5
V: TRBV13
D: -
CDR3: CASSWDLAHQETQYF

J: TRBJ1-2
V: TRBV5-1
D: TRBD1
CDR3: CASSSRDRGGLYGYTF

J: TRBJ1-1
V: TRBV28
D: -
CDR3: CASLDPSSTEAFF

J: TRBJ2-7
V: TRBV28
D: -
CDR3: CASSFPGSTYEQYF

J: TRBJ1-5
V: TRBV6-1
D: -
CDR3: CASMVDVGQPQHF

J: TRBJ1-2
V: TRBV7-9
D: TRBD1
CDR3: CASSLQGKKGYTF

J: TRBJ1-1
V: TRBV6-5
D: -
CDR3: CASSYLGLEEAFF

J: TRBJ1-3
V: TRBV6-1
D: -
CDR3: CASSDWGIASGNTIYF

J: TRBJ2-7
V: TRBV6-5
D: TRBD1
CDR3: CASTVDRVRDEQYF

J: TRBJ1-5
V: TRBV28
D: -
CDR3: CASSLFTGAQPQHF

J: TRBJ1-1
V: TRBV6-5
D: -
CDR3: CASKDLIRSEAFF

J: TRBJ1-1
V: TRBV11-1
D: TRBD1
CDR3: CASGRRGQGKNTEAFF

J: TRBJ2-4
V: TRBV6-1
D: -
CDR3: CASSEATVKNIQYF